This T cell receptor (beta chain) was sequenced in a study of regulatory T cells in long-lasting Graves disease. Time point denoted: newly diagnosed GD, antithyroid drugs for less than 3 months. Following extraction of RNA from PBMCs, that RNA was used to make the TCR library. This clonotype has a count of ten or more. Germline CDR1 and CDR2: SQVTM and ANQGSEA. V was trimmed by 0 bases and J by 2 bases, leaving 14 bases between them. The CDR3 is 15 amino acids. To make TCR beta libraries, researchers used iRepertoire HTBI primers and Arm-PCR of CDR3 regions. Using its own MiXCR run on the multiplex PCR reads, TCRdb lists one record per CDR3 protein. The data hold over 200,000 distinct CDR3 sequences, with 15% to 20% observed a single time.

V is TRBV29-1 and J is TRBJ2-7; D may be TRBD1 or TRBD2 (5 bases each). The sequencing used peripheral blood mononuclear cells (PBMCs), collected at new diagnosis, from a patient treated with antithyroid drugs. The TCR was taken from a female donor with Graves disease. CDR3 in amino acids: CSVEDPRGRAYEQYF. The CDR3 DNA is TGCAGCGTTGAAGACCCTCGGGGCAGGGCCTACGAGCAGTACTTC.